This T cell receptor beta chain comes out of a study of blood T cells in healthy people across ages (dated by TCRdb to between 2015 and 2017). Study-wide context: In model experiments, template switching captured about one uniquely barcoded TCR beta cDNA molecule for every two T cells. Age-related changes in TCR beta repertoire diversity were measured in the study by deep sequencing normalized with unique cDNA molecular identifiers. Four age groups were formed from the donors: young (average roughly 15 years), middle-aged (approximately 42), aged (62) and long-lived (less than 85). Donors of different ages were randomly distributed across sequencing lanes to avoid experimental bias. Using the same blood draw, the study looked at two additional independent replicas of 1 million unique cDNA reads for two donors, one aged 18 to 30 and the other aged 80 or older.

The donors were a few dozen Caucasian individuals from Russia, aged 6 to 90 years, who were systemically healthy. About 10 milliliters of peripheral blood were collected from each donor into EDTA-treated Vacutainer tubes. Ficoll-Paque density-gradient centrifugation was used to isolate PBMCs, with at least 6.5 million per sample. Total RNA was extracted from PBMCs with Trizol reagent, with at least 6 micrograms obtained per sample. For every donor, an aliquot of PBMCs went through flow cytometry to measure the percentages of naive CD45RAhigh/CD27high T cells. Notes on this clonotype: The antigen it binds to is not known. No base quality information exists; no much larger clone differs at one position.

Overall study outcomes, separate from this receptor: Total diversity estimates from one million sequenced T cells were considered lower bounds and underestimates. A strong correlation was found between observed TCR beta diversity and the percentage of naive T cells measured by flow cytometry. Bulk unsorted PBMC profiling prevented conclusive comparison of naive and antigen-experienced compartments. Because the CMV infection status of the donors was unknown, age-related changes in expanded clonotypes may potentially have been confounded. Compared with the aged group, the long-lived group had more naive CD4+ T cells, fewer expanded clones and increased TCR diversity, a pattern suggesting age selection. Observed TCR beta diversity per million T cells fell roughly linearly with age, and a significant reduction was already apparent by age around 40.

Libraries were made using 5' RACE. The sample was run on an Illumina HiSeq 2500. A second PCR of about 7 to 12 cycles was performed with a sample-barcoded 5' primer and a J-beta primer mix. A unique molecular identifier was introduced onto each TCR beta cDNA molecule by a template-switch 5' adaptor carrying 12 random nucleotides. Each sample yielded at least 2.5 million CDR3-containing paired-end reads. The Mint cDNA synthesis kit, primed by a TRBC-specific oligonucleotide, was used to synthesize first-strand cDNA from all RNA. Following uracil-DNA glycosylase treatment, a first 18-cycle PCR with universal primers M1SS and BC2_uni_R was performed on all cDNA. Regarding the original processing steps: For normalization, 1 million high-quality reads were randomly selected from each sample, with every read carrying a distinct molecular identifier. Reads with shared molecular identifiers were discarded instead of being binned into consensus sequences. MiTCR, run with a Q25 quality threshold and the strictest error-elimination algorithm, handled CDR3 identification, clonotype clustering and error correction. Lower-bound total TCR beta diversity was estimated with a nonparametric unseen species model using Euler transformation. TCRdb handled the public reads itself, with Q25 trimming in fastp and clone calling in MiXCR, and kept productive beta chains. Every CDR3 protein is listed once, alongside the most common genes and DNA of its rows. In this record, the V and J calls reflect TCRdb's handling and not the investigators' own analysis. For this sample there are under 2 million distinct CDR3 sequences; roughly 30% appear just once. Together, the top ten hold about 11% of the sample.

The germline V gene provides CDR1 SGHRS and CDR2 YFSETQ. V loses 4 bases at its end and J loses 3 bases; junction bases beyond the gene matches: 5. From the cysteine through the phenylalanine, the CDR3 covers 14 amino acids. Only the CDR3 region is kept as DNA, spanning 42 bases read in frame from base 1. The receptor chain draws on TRBV5-1 and TRBJ2-3, with 7 bases matching TRBD1. The specimen sequenced was blood. This TCR was recovered from a woman aged 30 to 39 in good health. The CDR3 here reads CASSVGTETDTQYF. The bases read TGCGCCAGCAGCGTCGGGACAGAAACAGATACGCAGTATTTT.